This T cell receptor beta chain was identified during a study of T cells in Graves' hyperthyroidism and ophthalmopathy. On the study more broadly: Peripheral blood sampling occurred at initial diagnosis, before any treatment.

RNA transcripts were the template for amplifying TCR beta CDR3 regions. The TCR CDR3 first-round RT-PCR relied on the HTBI primer set. Via MiXCR, TCRdb re-called the multiplex PCR reads, giving one row per CDR3 protein. The top ten hold 73% of the sample, which has about 400,000 distinct CDR3 sequences, roughly 25% seen once. Clinical symptoms, serum thyroxine, TRAb, thyroid ultrasound and orbital computed tomography informed diagnoses. This clonotype was counted many times. The TCR sequence derives from a man over 45 with Graves' hyperthyroidism. Material: blood.

In DNA, the CDR3 is TGTGCCAGCAGTCGGACAGTCTATGGCTACACCTTC. Residues: CASSRTVYGYTF. The chain is built from TRBV6-1 and TRBJ1-2, with D possibly being TRBD1 (6 bases). The CDR3 length is 12 residues. The germline V and J ends were trimmed by 5 bases and 4 bases, with 8 bases remaining between them. Germline loops: CDR1 MNHNS, CDR2 SASEGT.